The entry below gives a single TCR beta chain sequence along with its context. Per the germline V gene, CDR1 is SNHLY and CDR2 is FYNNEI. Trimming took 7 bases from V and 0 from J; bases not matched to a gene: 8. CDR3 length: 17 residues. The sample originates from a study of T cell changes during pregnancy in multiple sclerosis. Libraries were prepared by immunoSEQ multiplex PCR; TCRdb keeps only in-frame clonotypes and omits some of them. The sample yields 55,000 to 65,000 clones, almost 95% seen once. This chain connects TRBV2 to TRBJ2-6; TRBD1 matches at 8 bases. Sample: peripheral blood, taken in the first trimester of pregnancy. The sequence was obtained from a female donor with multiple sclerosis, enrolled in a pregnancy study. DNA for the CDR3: TGTGCCAGCATGTCCGGGACAGGTGCCTCTGGGGCCAACGTCCTGACTTTC. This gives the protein CASMSGTGASGANVLTF.